The source of this TCR beta chain is a study of T cell repertoires in cytomegalovirus infection. As for the study in general: It was the public TCR beta signatures that indicated both CMV infection and matching HLA type. Findings and caveats of the study: Using cumulative public TCR beta family frequency, the authors identified those who carried CMV together with the relevant HLA.

This clonotype was found once. Its cognate antigen is unknown. TCRdb reprocessed the reads via MiXCR and lists one record per CDR3 protein. The table records fewer than 550,000 distinct CDR3 sequences, around 27% of them present only once. The length of the CDR3 is 15 residues. The V and J ends lost 6 bases and 4 bases respectively, with 19 bases between them. The germline CDR1 and CDR2 sequences are SGDLS and YYNGEE. The receptor was derived from a human donor in good health (CMV status not recorded). Some clones in this sample may be carry-over from other donors' samples. This chain joins TRBV9 and TRBJ1-1; TRBD1 might be the D (6 bases). Sequenced material: PBMCs. This CDR3 reads CASTPSPTGPTEAFF. Written as DNA, the CDR3 is TGTGCCAGCACCCCATCCCCGACAGGCCCCACTGAAGCTTTCTTT.